Sequencing of this TCR beta chain was carried out in a study of blood T cell repertoires in COVID-19. Study at large: Samples of COVID-19 (acute and convalescent) were obtained from the United States, Italy and Spain. Nucleic acid was either cDNA or gDNA, and it came from T cells, B-cell-depleted T cells, or PBMCs.

Germline V gene sequence: CDR1 SGHTA, CDR2 FQGNSA. The CDR3 runs to 14 residues. V was pared by 2 bases and J by 1 base, with 8 bases between. Only in-frame clones appear in the TCRdb table, and some are missing; sequencing was by immunoSEQ multiplex PCR. The table records fewer than 250,000 clones, around four fifths of them present only once. The sample taken for sequencing was PBMCs or T cells enriched from blood (not recorded which). This clonotype was sampled from a woman in her forties or fifties who had been exposed to COVID-19. This chain links TRBV7-2 with TRBJ1-1; unclear D gene. The CDR3 nucleotides are TGTGCCAGCAGCTTACAGGTAACGAACACTGAAGCTTTCTTT. Amino acids: CASSLQVTNTEAFF.